This TCR beta chain originates from a study of T-cell reconstitution after alpha-beta-depleted transplantation in children. Overall study results and limits: Several hundred rapidly expanded clones from non-depleted graft cells reportedly supplied alpha-beta T cells about two months post-transplant. Newly produced T cells mostly accounted for T-cell counts and diversity one year post-transplant. Some patients' high day-60 TCRbeta diversity was attributed to recipient cells surviving conditioning.

Details on this clonotype: What it recognizes is unknown.

The CDR3 runs 13 residues. Preparation of the TCRbeta library used unique molecular identifiers. TCRdb processed the PCR reads anew with MiXCR; each CDR3 protein has one entry. The sample lists 500,000 or so distinct CDR3 sequences; roughly an eighth were seen once. The origin of this receptor is a female patient aged 2-10 years who had a stem cell transplant for aplastic anemia, so the T cells may come from the graft donor. The V call is TRBV12-3 or TRBV12-4, the J call TRBJ1-2; D is unresolved. This specimen consisted of PBMCs, mostly from graft donor cells, obtained 180 days after TCRalphabeta/CD19-depleted stem cell transplant. The CDR3 DNA reads TGTGCGTCGCTCGGCCAGGAGCTCTATGGCTACACCTTC. Protein product: CASLGQELYGYTF.